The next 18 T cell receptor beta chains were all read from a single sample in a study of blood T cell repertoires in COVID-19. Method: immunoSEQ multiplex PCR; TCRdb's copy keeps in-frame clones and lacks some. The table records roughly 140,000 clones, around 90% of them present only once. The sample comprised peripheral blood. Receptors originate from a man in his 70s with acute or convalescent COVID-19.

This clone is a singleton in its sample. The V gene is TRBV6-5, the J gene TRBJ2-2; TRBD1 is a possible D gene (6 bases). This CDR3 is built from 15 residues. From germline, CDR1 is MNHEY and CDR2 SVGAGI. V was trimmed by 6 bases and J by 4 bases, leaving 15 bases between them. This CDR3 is CASSHNSRGTGELFF. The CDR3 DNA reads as TGTGCCAGCAGCCACAACTCCAGGGGCACCGGGGAGCTGTTTTTT.

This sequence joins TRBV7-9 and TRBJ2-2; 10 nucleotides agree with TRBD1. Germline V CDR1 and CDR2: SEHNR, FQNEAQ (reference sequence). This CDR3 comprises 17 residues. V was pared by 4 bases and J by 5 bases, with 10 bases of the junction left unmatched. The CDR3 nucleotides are TGTGCCAGCAGCTCTCCTAGGGGACAGGGGAGAACCGGGGAGCTGTTTTTT. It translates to CASSSPRGQGRTGELFF.

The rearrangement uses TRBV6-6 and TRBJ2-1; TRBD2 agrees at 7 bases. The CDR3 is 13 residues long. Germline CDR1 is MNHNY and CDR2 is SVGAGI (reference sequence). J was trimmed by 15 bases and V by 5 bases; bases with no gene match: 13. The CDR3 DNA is TGTGCCAGCAGTCAGGGTGGCGGGGGAGTACGGTTCTTC. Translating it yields CASSQGGGGVRFF.

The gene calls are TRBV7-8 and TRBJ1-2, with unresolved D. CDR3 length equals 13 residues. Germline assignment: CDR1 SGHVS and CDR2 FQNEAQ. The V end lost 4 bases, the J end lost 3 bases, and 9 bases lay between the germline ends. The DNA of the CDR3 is TGTGCCAGCAGCTCGTCGGAGTACTATGGCTACACCTTC. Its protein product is CASSSSEYYGYTF.

CDR3 loop: CASRLSNNSPLHF. In DNA form, the CDR3 reads TGTGCCAGCAGGCTTAGTAATAATTCACCCCTCCACTTT. The V and J genes are TRBV2 and TRBJ1-6; D is undetermined. V lost 6 bases and J 5 bases, leaving 8 bases between the germline ends. CDR3 length equals 13 residues. Germline V gene data show CDR1 as SNHLY and CDR2 as FYNNEI.

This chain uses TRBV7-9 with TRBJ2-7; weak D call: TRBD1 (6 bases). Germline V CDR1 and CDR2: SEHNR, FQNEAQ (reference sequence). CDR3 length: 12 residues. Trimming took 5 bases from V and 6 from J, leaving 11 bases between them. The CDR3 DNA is TGTGCCAGCAGCCGAGACAGGACCGAGCAGTACTTC. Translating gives CASSRDRTEQYF.

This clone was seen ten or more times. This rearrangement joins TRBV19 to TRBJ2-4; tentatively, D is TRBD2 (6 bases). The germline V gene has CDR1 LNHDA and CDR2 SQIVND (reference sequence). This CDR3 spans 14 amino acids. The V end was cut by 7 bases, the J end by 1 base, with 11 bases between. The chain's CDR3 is CASMTRGAKNIQYF. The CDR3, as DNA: TGTGCCAGTATGACTAGAGGGGCCAAAAACATTCAGTACTTC.

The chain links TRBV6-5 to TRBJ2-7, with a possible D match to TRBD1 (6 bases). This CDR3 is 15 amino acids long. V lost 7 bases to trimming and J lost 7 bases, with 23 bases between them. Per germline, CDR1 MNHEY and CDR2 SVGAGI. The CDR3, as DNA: TGTGCCAGCAATCCGGACAGCGACAAAGGGAGAGAGCAGTACTTC. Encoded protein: CASNPDSDKGREQYF.

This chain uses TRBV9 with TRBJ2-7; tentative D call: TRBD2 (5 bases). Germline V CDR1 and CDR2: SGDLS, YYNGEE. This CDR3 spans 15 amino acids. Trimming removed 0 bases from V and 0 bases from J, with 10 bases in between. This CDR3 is CASSVGPGLSYEQYF. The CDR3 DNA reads TGTGCCAGCAGCGTAGGCCCCGGACTCTCCTACGAGCAGTACTTC. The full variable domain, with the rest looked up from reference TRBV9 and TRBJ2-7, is DSGVTQTPKHLITATGQRVTLRCSPRSGDLSVYWYQQSLDQGLQFLIQYYNGEERAKGNILERFSAQQFPDLHSELNLSSLELGDSALYFCASSVGPGLSYEQYFGPGTRLTVT.

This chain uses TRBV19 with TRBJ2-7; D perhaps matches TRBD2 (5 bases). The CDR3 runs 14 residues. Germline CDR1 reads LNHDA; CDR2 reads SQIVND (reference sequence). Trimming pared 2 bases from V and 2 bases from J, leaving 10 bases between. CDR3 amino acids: CASSIFAGTYEQYF. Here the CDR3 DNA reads TGTGCCAGTAGTATATTTGCCGGGACCTACGAGCAGTACTTC.

CDR3 nucleotide sequence: TGTGCCAGCAGTTTACGGATCCCCGGGACAGGGGCCCACGAGCAGTACTTC. Translation: CASSLRIPGTGAHEQYF. This chain links TRBV28 with TRBJ2-7; 10 nucleotides align to TRBD1. J gave up 5 bases and V 2 bases, and 12 bases lay outside the gene matches. Germline V lookup: CDR1 MDHEN, CDR2 SYDVKM. The CDR3 consists of 17 residues.

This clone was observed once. CDR3 bases: TGTGCCAGCACCTCAGGGGCTGGGGCCAACGTCCTGACTTTC. Amino acid sequence: CASTSGAGANVLTF. The chain couples TRBV7-9 to TRBJ2-6; D possibly corresponds to TRBD1 (6 bases). Trimming removed 7 bases from V and 2 bases from J, with 9 bases in between. The CDR3 covers 14 residues. The germline V gene encodes CDR1 SEHNR and CDR2 FQNEAQ (reference sequence). The whole variable domain, remainder taken from reference TRBV7-9 and TRBJ2-6, is DTGVSQNPRHKITKRGQNVTFRCDPISEHNRLYWYRQTLGQGPEFLTYFQNEAQLEKSRLLSDRFSAERPKGSFSTLEIQRTEQGDSAMYLCASTSGAGANVLTFGAGSRLTVL.

CDR3 sequence reads: CASSSLAGGEANEQFF. In DNA, the CDR3 is TGTGCCAGCAGTTCCCTAGCGGGAGGGGAGGCTAATGAGCAGTTCTTC. V is TRBV6-5 and J is TRBJ2-1, with 12 bases matching TRBD2. Germline V lookup: CDR1 MNHEY, CDR2 SVGAGI. CDR3 length: 16 amino acids. The junction had 8 bases not matched to a gene; V was cut back by 4 bases and J by 7 bases.

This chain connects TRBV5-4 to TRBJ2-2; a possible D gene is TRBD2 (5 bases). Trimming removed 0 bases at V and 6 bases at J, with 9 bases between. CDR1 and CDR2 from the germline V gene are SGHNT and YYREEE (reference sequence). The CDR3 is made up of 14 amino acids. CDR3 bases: TGTGCCAGCAGCTTGGTCCGGGGTTCCGGGGAGCTGTTTTTT. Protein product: CASSLVRGSGELFF.

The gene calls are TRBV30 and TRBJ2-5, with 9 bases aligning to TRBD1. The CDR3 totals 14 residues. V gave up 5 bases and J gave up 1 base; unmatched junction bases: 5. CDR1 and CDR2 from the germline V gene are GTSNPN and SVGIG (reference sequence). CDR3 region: CAWDRDRVQETQYF. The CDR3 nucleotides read TGTGCCTGGGATCGGGACAGGGTCCAAGAGACCCAGTACTTC.

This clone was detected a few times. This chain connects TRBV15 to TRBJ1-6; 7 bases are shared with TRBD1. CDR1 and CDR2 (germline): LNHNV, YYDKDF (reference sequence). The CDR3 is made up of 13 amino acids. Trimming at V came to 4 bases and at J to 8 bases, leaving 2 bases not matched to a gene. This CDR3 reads CATSTDRDSPLHF. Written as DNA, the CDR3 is TGTGCCACCAGCACCGACAGGGATTCACCCCTCCACTTT.

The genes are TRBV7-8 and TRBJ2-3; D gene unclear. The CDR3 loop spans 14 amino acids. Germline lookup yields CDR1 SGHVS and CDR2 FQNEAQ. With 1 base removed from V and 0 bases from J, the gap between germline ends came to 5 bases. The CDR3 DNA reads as TGTGCCAGCAGCTTAGTACAAAGCACAGATACGCAGTATTTT. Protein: CASSLVQSTDTQYF.

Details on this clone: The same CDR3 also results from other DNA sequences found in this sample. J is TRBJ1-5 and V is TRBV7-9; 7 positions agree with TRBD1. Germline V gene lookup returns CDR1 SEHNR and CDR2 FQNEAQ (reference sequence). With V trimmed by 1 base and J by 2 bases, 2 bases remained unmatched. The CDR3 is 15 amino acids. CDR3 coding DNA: TGTGCCAGCAGCTTAGAGGGGGCTGGCAATCAGCCCCAGCATTTT. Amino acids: CASSLEGAGNQPQHF.